There are many counts of the clone carrying this T cell receptor beta chain. What it recognizes is unknown. This sample was included in a study of T-cell memory formation after mild COVID-19. This CDR3 has 16 amino acids. J lost 9 bases, V lost 5 bases, and 11 bases had no gene match. A 5'RACE reaction primed in the constant segment made cDNA libraries of TCR alpha and TCR beta, and these carried sample barcodes and UMIs. TCRdb fed the 5' RACE reads into MiXCR, producing one record per CDR3 protein. This sample has roughly 40,000 distinct CDR3 sequences, with 6% to 7% found just once. Overall study findings and caveats: There were some responding clones in pre-infection memory, which suggested that cross-reactive memory had joined. The CD4+ clones that contracted clustered mainly within CM and EM, and the CD8+ clones concentrated in EMRA. Clones shrinking from day 15 to 85 showed even CD4/CD8 mixes; later expanders tilted CD4+.

This sequence was found in an adult who had mild COVID-19 (a few samples of this study predate the infection). Cell type and time point are not known. The sequencing sample was made of PBMCs or a T cell subset sorted from them (not recorded which). This rearrangement joins TRBV12-3 or TRBV12-4 to TRBJ2-1; 12 bases are a match to TRBD2. The chain's CDR3 is CASSPRRLAGVIEQFF. The CDR3 DNA reads TGTGCCAGCAGTCCCCGACGACTAGCGGGAGTAATTGAGCAGTTCTTC.